These 6 T cell receptor beta chains originate from one sample sequenced in a study of spatial heterogeneity in lung cancer. Specified time point: blood at routine non-recurrence follow-up after resection. Whole RNA from tumor, nontumor lung or frozen PBMC was sequenced unsorted. One entry per CDR3 protein, called by TCRdb with MiXCR from the 5' RACE reads. The sample lists about 52,000 distinct CDR3 sequences; roughly 7.4% were seen once. The material was PBMCs, obtained at follow-up. These receptors originate from a female donor with early-stage non-small cell lung cancer.

This clonotype was recorded many times. J is TRBJ2-7 and V is TRBV12-3 or TRBV12-4, with D possibly matching TRBD2 (7 bases). This CDR3 comprises 13 residues. Trimming left V 4 bases short and J 3 bases short, with 10 bases between. CDR3 residues: CASSSGGHYEQYF. The CDR3, as DNA: TGTGCCAGCAGTTCCGGGGGGCACTACGAGCAGTACTTC.

The chain is built from TRBV6-2 or TRBV6-3 and TRBJ2-3; D not certain. CDR1 and CDR2 (germline): MNHEY, SVGEGT. The V and J ends lost 5 bases and 0 bases respectively, with 6 bases between them. The CDR3 is 13 residues long. CDR3 nucleotide sequence: TGTGCCAGCAGTCTACTTAGCACAGATACGCAGTATTTT. Translating it yields CASSLLSTDTQYF.

The chain has TRBV3-1 and TRBJ2-1; 13 bases fit TRBD2. The CDR3 totals 17 residues. In germline, CDR1 is LGHDT, CDR2 YNNKEL (reference sequence). V lost 2 bases, J lost 4 bases, and 5 bases stayed unmatched. The CDR3: CASSQHPTSGGYNEQFF. Written as DNA, the CDR3 is TGTGCCAGCAGCCAACACCCGACTAGCGGGGGGTACAATGAGCAGTTCTTC.

The chain couples TRBV20-1 to TRBJ2-2, with a tentative D call TRBD2 (5 bases). Deletions cut 3 bases from V and 4 bases from J, with 15 bases between. The CDR3 is made up of 15 amino acids. Germline assignment: CDR1 DFQATT and CDR2 SNEGSKA (reference sequence). CDR3 protein: CSARARLASTGELFF. Here the CDR3 DNA reads TGCAGTGCTAGGGCCCGGCTAGCTAGCACCGGGGAGCTGTTTTTT.

The chain has TRBV20-1 and TRBJ2-3; a possible D gene is TRBD2 (7 bases). Looked up from germline, CDR1 is DFQATT and CDR2 is SNEGSKA (reference sequence). The CDR3 consists of 12 residues. The germline V and J ends were trimmed by 6 bases and 1 base, with 8 bases remaining between them. The CDR3 here is CSAGGGTDTQYF. The CDR3, as DNA: TGCAGTGCAGGGGGGGGCACAGATACGCAGTATTTT.

CDR3 in amino acids: CASEYDRQETQYF. CDR3 bases: TGTGCCAGCGAGTACGACAGGCAAGAGACCCAGTACTTC. The chain has TRBV11-2 and TRBJ2-5; TRBD1 is a possible D gene (6 bases). This CDR3 is built from 13 residues. Trimming left V 8 bases short and J 2 bases short, with 12 bases between. CDR1 and CDR2 (germline): SGHAT, FQNNGV. Based on the CDR3 plus reference TRBV11-2 and TRBJ2-5, the full variable domain is EAGVAQSPRYKIIEKRQSVAFWCNPISGHATLYWYQQILGQGPKLLIQFQNNGVVDDSQLPKDRFSAERLKGVDSTLKIQPAKLEDSAVYLCASEYDRQETQYFGPGTRLLVL.